This paragraph reports one T cell receptor beta chain. There is no known antigen for this receptor. No base quality values were provided; no much bigger clone lies one nucleotide off. TCRbeta CDR3 regions were amplified from genomic DNA by means of the immunoSEQ Assay, a bias-controlled multiplex PCR. As for the original processing: Nucleated cell counts per sample were estimated from amplification of reference gene primers within the assay. Sequence reads were collapsed and filtered to measure the absolute abundance of every unique TCRbeta CDR3 rearrangement. For each sample, productive Simpson clonality was calculated as the square root of Simpson's diversity index over productive rearrangements. TCRdb limited this immuneACCESS table to in-frame rearrangements with V and J called. A share of clones is missing; checked studies link under half to unresolved V genes, and the rest is unexplained. V, J and clone size reflect that table, while D and trimming were determined from the DNA. The sample table shows 100,000 to 110,000 clones, and 85% are seen once. Roughly 13% of the sample belongs to the ten largest clones.

Collaborating institutions collected whole blood in K2EDTA tubes following their own protocols. For TCRbeta analysis, collaborator samples were shipped as frozen whole blood, as isolated PBMCs, or as DNA extracted from either sample type. These data are taken from a study of blood T cell repertoires in COVID-19 (dated by TCRdb to about 2020). In terms of the full investigation: Collaborator samples came from the United States, Italy and Spain and covered acute and convalescent phases of COVID-19. Deeply sampled blood TCRbeta repertoires from subjects exposed to, actively infected with, or recovered from COVID-19 were included in the dataset. The material from the prospective study consisted of cDNA or gDNA derived from T cells, B-cell-depleted T cells, or PBMCs. The repertoires were made available in a free public database intended to serve as a resource for research on the immune response to SARS-CoV-2. Where available, HLA class I and class II types were taken from metadata supplied by the sample provider and were not determined by assay-based typing. Samples came from the ongoing ImmuneRACE study (first 160 participants) plus 1,254 subjects from 6 global collaborators. A de-identified subject ID, COVID-19 status, age in years and sex were almost always included in the sample metadata.

Beyond this particular receptor, the publication reports: The quantity of clinical and demographic metadata differed by source and by participant and was supplied without curation.

This clonotype was sampled from a human donor in a cohort sampled during active COVID-19. The sample comprised peripheral blood.

The bases read TGTGCCTGGAGTGGCGGACTAGCGGGCACAGATACGCAGTATTTT. This is translated as CAWSGGLAGTDTQYF. The receptor chain draws on TRBV30 and TRBJ2-3, with TRBD2 identical over 10 junction bases. Per the germline V gene (reference sequence), GTSNPN is the CDR1 and SVGIG is the CDR2. V is cut back by 1 base and J by 1 base, with 2 bases in the junction unmatched. Inclusive of the bounding cysteine and phenylalanine, the CDR3 is 15 residues long. Kept here is only the CDR3 DNA, which spans 45 bases and is read in frame from base 1.